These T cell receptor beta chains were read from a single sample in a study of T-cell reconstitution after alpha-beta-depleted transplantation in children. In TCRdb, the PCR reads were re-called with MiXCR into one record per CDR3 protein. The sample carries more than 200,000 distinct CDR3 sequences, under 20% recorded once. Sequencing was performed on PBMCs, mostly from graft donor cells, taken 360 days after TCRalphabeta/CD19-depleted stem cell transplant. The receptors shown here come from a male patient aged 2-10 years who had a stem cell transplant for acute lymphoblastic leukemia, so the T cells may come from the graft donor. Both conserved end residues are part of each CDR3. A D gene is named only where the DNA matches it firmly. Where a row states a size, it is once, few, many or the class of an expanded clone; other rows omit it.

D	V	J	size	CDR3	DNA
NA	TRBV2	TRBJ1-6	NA	CASSPGAKYNSPLHF	TGTGCGAGCAGTCCAGGGGCGAAATATAATTCACCCCTCCACTTT
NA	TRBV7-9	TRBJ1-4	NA	CASSSTGLGEKLFF	TGTGCCAGCAGCTCTACAGGGCTTGGTGAAAAACTGTTTTTT
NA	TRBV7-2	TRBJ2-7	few	CASSLGRWTGAYEQYF	TGTGCCAGCAGCTTAGGTAGGTGGACCGGCGCCTACGAGCAGTACTTC
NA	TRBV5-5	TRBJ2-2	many	CASSLRLEGGELFF	TGTGCCAGCAGCTTACGTTTGGAGGGCGGGGAGCTGTTTTTT
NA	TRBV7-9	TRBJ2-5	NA	CASSSVETPLPGTQYF	TGTGCCAGCAGCTCGGTTGAGACCCCCCTCCCAGGGACCCAGTACTTC
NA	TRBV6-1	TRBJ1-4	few	CASIRGATNEKLFF	TGTGCCAGCATAAGAGGGGCAACTAATGAAAAACTGTTTTTT
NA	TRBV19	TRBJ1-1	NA	CASSIGMNTEAFF	TGTGCCAGTAGTATCGGCATGAACACTGAAGCTTTCTTT
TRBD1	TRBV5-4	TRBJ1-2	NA	CASSKAGTGQNYGYTF	TGTGCCAGCAGCAAAGCGGGGACAGGGCAAAACTATGGCTACACCTTC
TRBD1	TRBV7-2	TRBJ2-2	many	CASSSTGTGGAEAGELFF	TGTGCCAGCAGCTCGACTGGGACAGGGGGCGCAGAAGCCGGGGAGCTGTTTTTT
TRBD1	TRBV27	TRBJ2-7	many	CASSLGRGRYEQYF	TGTGCCAGCAGTTTGGGTAGGGGGCGCTACGAGCAGTACTTC
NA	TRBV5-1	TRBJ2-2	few	CASSPPSLGDTGELFF	TGCGCCAGCAGCCCGCCTAGTCTGGGGGACACCGGGGAGCTGTTTTTT
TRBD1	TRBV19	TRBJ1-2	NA	CASSPTGNYGYTF	TGTGCCAGTAGTCCGACAGGGAACTATGGCTACACCTTC
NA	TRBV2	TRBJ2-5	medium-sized	CASSTLLMTEGWETQYF	TGTGCCAGCAGTACGCTCCTAATGACAGAGGGATGGGAGACCCAGTACTTC
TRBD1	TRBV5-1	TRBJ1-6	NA	CASSYRQGRDSPLHF	TGCGCCAGCAGCTACCGACAGGGGCGGGATTCACCCCTCCACTTT
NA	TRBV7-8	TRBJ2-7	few	CASSFLGADYEQYF	TGTGCCAGCAGCTTTCTGGGGGCGGACTACGAGCAGTACTTC
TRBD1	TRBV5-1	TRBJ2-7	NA	CASSYIHRGPYEQYF	TGCGCCAGCAGTTATATCCACAGGGGGCCTTACGAGCAGTACTTC
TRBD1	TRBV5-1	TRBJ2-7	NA	CASSLDWTGDPEQYF	TGCGCCAGCAGCTTGGACTGGACAGGGGACCCCGAGCAGTACTTC
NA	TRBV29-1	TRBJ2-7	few	CSVGYQDGYEQYF	TGCAGCGTCGGTTATCAGGACGGGTACGAGCAGTACTTC
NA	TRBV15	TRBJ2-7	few	CATSQGAALIDYEQYF	TGTGCCACCAGCCAAGGGGCCGCTTTGATAGACTACGAGCAGTACTTC
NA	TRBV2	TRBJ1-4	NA	CASSVRGSNEKLFF	TGTGCCAGCAGTGTGCGGGGGTCTAATGAAAAACTGTTTTTT
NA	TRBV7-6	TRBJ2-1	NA	CASSPGFYNEQFF	TGTGCCAGCAGCCCAGGGTTTTACAATGAGCAGTTCTTC
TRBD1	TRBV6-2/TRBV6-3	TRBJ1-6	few	CATQESWTGASPLHF	TGTGCCACCCAGGAAAGTTGGACAGGGGCTTCACCCCTCCACTTT
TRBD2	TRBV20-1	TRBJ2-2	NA	CSASPYLAGGNTGELFF	TGCAGTGCTAGTCCCTATCTAGCGGGGGGGAACACCGGGGAGCTGTTTTTT
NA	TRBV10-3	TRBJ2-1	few	CAISESMNSYNEQFF	TGTGCCATCAGTGAGAGTATGAACTCCTACAATGAGCAGTTCTTC
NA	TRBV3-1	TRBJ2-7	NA	CASSQDQELRYEQYF	TGTGCCAGCAGCCAAGATCAGGAGCTTAGGTACGAGCAGTACTTC
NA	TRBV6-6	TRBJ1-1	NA	CASGGWTEAFF	TGTGCCTCAGGAGGGTGGACTGAAGCTTTCTTT
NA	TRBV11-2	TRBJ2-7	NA	CASSLVYRFLGGFAYEQYF	TGTGCCAGCAGCTTAGTGTATCGGTTTCTGGGGGGATTCGCCTACGAGCAGTACTTC
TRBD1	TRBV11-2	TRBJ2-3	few	CASRRPGQGTDTQYF	TGTGCCAGCAGAAGGCCGGGACAGGGGACAGATACGCAGTATTTT
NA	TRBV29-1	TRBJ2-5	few	CSVGQPPGTQYF	TGCAGCGTTGGGCAGCCCCCAGGGACCCAGTACTTC